Sequencing of this T cell receptor (beta chain) was carried out in a study of blood T cells in healthy people across ages. This clonotype was seen only a few times. No antigen is known for it. All donors came from Russia, were Caucasian and healthy, and spanned ages roughly 6 to 100. The second PCR ran about 6 to 11 cycles with a sample-barcoded 5' primer and J-beta primers. A template-switch adaptor with 12 random nucleotides tagged each cDNA molecule. TCRdb fed the 5' RACE reads into MiXCR, producing one record per CDR3 protein. This table holds 850,000 to 950,000 distinct CDR3 sequences, about 30% found once. Study observations and caveats: Age showed a roughly linear inverse relationship with TCR beta diversity per million T cells. Researchers judged that diversity estimates from one million T cells fell short of true values.

The length of the CDR3 is 15 residues. The V segment lost 6 bases and the J segment 7 bases; nucleotides outside the gene matches: 11. Input material: blood. This receptor was obtained from an elderly woman in good health. The chain employs TRBV12-3 or TRBV12-4 and TRBJ2-1; 8 nucleotides align to TRBD2. The CDR3 spells CASSPRGGPWNEQFF. CDR3 bases: TGTGCCAGCAGCCCTCGGGGGGGCCCGTGGAATGAGCAGTTCTTC.